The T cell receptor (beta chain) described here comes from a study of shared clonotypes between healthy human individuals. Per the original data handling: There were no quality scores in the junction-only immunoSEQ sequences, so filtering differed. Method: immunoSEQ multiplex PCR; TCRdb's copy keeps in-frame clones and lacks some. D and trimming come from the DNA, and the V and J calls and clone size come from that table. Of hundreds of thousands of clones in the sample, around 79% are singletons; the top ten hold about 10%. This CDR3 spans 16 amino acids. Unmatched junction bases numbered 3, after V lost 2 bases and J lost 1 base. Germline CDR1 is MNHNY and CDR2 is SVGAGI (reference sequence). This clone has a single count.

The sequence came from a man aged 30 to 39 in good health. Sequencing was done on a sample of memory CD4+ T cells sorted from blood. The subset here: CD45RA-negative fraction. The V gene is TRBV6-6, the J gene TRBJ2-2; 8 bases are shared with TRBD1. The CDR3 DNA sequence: TGTGCCAGCAGTTACCGGGACAGGATGAACACCGGGGAGCTGTTTTTT. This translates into CASSYRDRMNTGELFF.